What follows describes a single TCR beta chain. Its antigen is unknown. These data come from a study of T cells in localized non-small cell lung cancer. Study-level points and caveats: The highest T cell clonality was in uninvolved adjacent lung, above tumor. In adjacent lung, a median roughly 53 of the top 100 tumor clones were found. In the blood, greater T cell density corresponded to longer overall survival. The tumor had only one region sequenced, so heterogeneity remains possible.

The repertoire was sequenced with immunoSEQ multiplex PCR; TCRdb's copy has only in-frame clones and lacks some. The repertoire holds about 52,000 clones, with roughly 85% as singletons. The germline V gene has CDR1 ENHRY and CDR2 SYGVKD. J was trimmed by 8 bases and V by 5 bases; bases with no gene match: 3. The CDR3 is made up of 12 amino acids. The source is a male donor aged 60 or over with stage III squamous cell lung carcinoma. The sequencing here drew on peripheral blood, taken before any cancer treatment. This rearrangement joins TRBV10-3 to TRBJ1-1; 9 nucleotides line up with TRBD1. CDR3 sequence (DNA): TGTGCCATCAGTACCGGGACAGGGGAAGCTTTCTTT. Amino acid sequence: CAISTGTGEAFF.